Below, 27 T cell receptor beta chains from the same sample are listed, as sequenced in a study of response to subunit inactivated influenza vaccine. Using its own MiXCR run on the RT-PCR reads, TCRdb lists one record per CDR3 protein. The data show around 170,000 distinct CDR3 sequences, with approximately 11% seen just once and about 40% held by the top ten. The material sequenced was CD8+ T cells sorted from PBMCs, taken around 25 months after vaccination. The receptor source for this set is a man aged 45 to 75 who received an inactivated influenza vaccine.

This clonotype was detected a few times. The chain couples TRBV29-1 to TRBJ2-7; TRBD2 matches 10 bases. This CDR3 contains 14 residues. Germline-derived CDR1 and CDR2 are SQVTM and ANQGSEA. Trimming removed 3 bases from V and 4 bases from J; junction bases left unmatched: 6. CDR3 coding DNA: TGCAGCGTTGAGACTAGCGGGTCCAGTTACGAGCAGTACTTC. Its translation is CSVETSGSSYEQYF.

This rearrangement joins TRBV4-3 to TRBJ2-1, with TRBD1 as a possible D gene (5 bases). The CDR3 is 13 amino acids. Germline values: CDR1 LGHNA, CDR2 YSLEER. Deletions cut 0 bases from V and 11 bases from J, with 11 bases between. The CDR3 spells CASSQDSTDKQFF. CDR3 coding DNA: TGCGCCAGCAGCCAAGATTCTACGGACAAGCAGTTCTTC.

This clonotype has more than one count but fewer than ten. The genes are TRBV9 and TRBJ2-1; D unclear. The CDR3 has 15 residues. The germline CDR1 and CDR2 sequences are SGDLS and YYNGEE. Trimming stripped 0 bases from V and 8 bases from J, with 15 bases between. CDR3 sequence (DNA): TGTGCCAGCAGCGTAGGACCCCGATCTATGGATGAGCAGTTCTTC. Translated: CASSVGPRSMDEQFF.

This clonotype was picked up many times. The chain combines TRBV20-1 with TRBJ2-1; either TRBD1 or TRBD2 may supply D (5 bases each). V was clipped by 6 bases and J by 0 bases, with 15 bases between them. Germline V gene data show CDR1 as DFQATT and CDR2 as SNEGSKA (reference sequence). This CDR3 is built from 15 residues. The CDR3: CSAKSGTSSYNEQFF. CDR3 DNA sequence: TGCAGTGCCAAGTCCGGGACCAGCTCCTACAATGAGCAGTTCTTC.

Only a few counts were recorded for this clonotype. This rearrangement joins TRBV4-1 to TRBJ1-5; unclear D gene. The CDR3 sequence is 15 residues long. Trimming removed 1 base at V and 0 bases at J, with 7 bases between. CDR1 is MGHRA, CDR2 YSYEKL, per germline. The CDR3 protein is CASSQGDYSNQPQHF. The DNA for the CDR3 is TGCGCCAGCAGCCAAGGAGATTATAGCAATCAGCCCCAGCATTTT.

The J gene is TRBJ2-7, the V gene TRBV29-1; D is undetermined. This CDR3 spans 12 amino acids. Trimming took 4 bases from V and 4 from J, leaving 11 bases between them. Germline values: CDR1 SQVTM, CDR2 ANQGSEA. The CDR3 is CSVGRAEYEQYF. DNA for the CDR3: TGCAGCGTTGGAAGGGCCGAATACGAGCAGTACTTC.

DNA of the CDR3: TGTGCCAGCAGTCAGACGCAGGGGAGGTTTGAGACCCAGTACTTC. It is translated as CASSQTQGRFETQYF. The chain carries TRBV7-6 and TRBJ2-5, with D perhaps matching TRBD1 or TRBD2 (6 bases each). Germline CDR1 is SGHVS and CDR2 is FNYEAQ. The length of the CDR3 is 15 residues. The ends were cut back, 6 bases at V and 5 bases at J, with 19 bases in the middle.

V and J are TRBV7-8 and TRBJ1-1; D perhaps matches TRBD1 (5 bases). The germline V gene has CDR1 SGHVS and CDR2 FQNEAQ. The CDR3 runs to 13 residues. Trimming took 2 bases from V and 7 from J, leaving 11 bases between them. CDR3 sequence: CASSLTGRGEAFF. The CDR3 DNA sequence: TGTGCCAGCAGCTTAACGGGGAGGGGTGAAGCTTTCTTT.

This sequence joins TRBV12-3 or TRBV12-4 and TRBJ1-5; D is unclear. The CDR3 totals 14 residues. Trimming stripped 4 bases from V and 0 bases from J, with 7 bases between. The CDR3 here is CASSSEYSNQPQHF. DNA of the CDR3: TGTGCCAGCAGTTCTGAGTATAGCAATCAGCCCCAGCATTTT.

Sample share makes this clonotype medium-sized. The chain combines TRBV2 with TRBJ1-4; tentatively, D is TRBD1 (6 bases). The germline CDR1 and CDR2 sequences are SNHLY and FYNNEI. The V end lost 8 bases, the J end lost 6 bases, and 7 bases lay between the germline ends. This CDR3 has 11 residues. The CDR3 DNA reads TGTGCCAGCTCAGGGGATGAAAAACTGTTTTTT. Translated: CASSGDEKLFF.

In this sample, this clonotype turned up a few times. This chain links TRBV6-5 with TRBJ2-5, with a weak D call TRBD1 (6 bases). Looked up from germline, CDR1 is MNHEY and CDR2 is SVGAGI. V was cut by 0 bases and J by 3 bases, with 11 bases left in between. CDR3 length equals 15 residues. CDR3 DNA: TGTGCCAGCAGTTACTCGAGTGGGGGCGAAGAGACCCAGTACTTC. This sequence encodes CASSYSSGGEETQYF.

This clonotype came up a few times. This chain connects TRBV24-1 to TRBJ1-1; D not resolved. Germline CDR1 and CDR2: KGHDR and SFDVKD. Trimming took 9 bases from V and 1 from J, leaving 11 bases between them. The CDR3 length is 13 residues. The CDR3 sequence: CATSEWENTEAFF. The CDR3 DNA follows: TGTGCCACCTCGGAGTGGGAGAACACTGAAGCTTTCTTT.

This clonotype has a count of ten or more. The CDR3: CSVIDSFGGELFF. CDR3 sequence (DNA): TGCAGCGTTATTGATAGTTTTGGCGGGGAGCTGTTTTTT. This chain joins TRBV29-1 and TRBJ2-2; D not certain. V dropped 5 bases and J dropped 7 bases, with 14 bases sitting between them. This CDR3 comprises 13 residues. Germline V gives CDR1 SQVTM, CDR2 ANQGSEA.

The rearrangement links TRBV10-3 to TRBJ2-4; D gene unclear. V was cut by 4 bases and J by 0 bases, with 7 bases left in between. The CDR3 runs to 14 residues. Per the germline V gene, CDR1 is ENHRY and CDR2 is SYGVKD. This CDR3 reads CAISGVEAKNIQYF. The CDR3 nucleotides read TGTGCCATCAGTGGGGTCGAAGCCAAAAACATTCAGTACTTC.

This clonotype was detected ten times or more. The chain uses TRBV4-3 and TRBJ2-6, with TRBD1 as a possible D gene (5 bases). Trimming removed 0 bases from V and 0 bases from J, with 12 bases in between. The CDR3 contains 18 residues. The V gene's germline CDR1 is LGHNA and CDR2 YSLEER. This CDR3 is CASSQDPGFSSGANVLTF. The CDR3 region has the DNA TGCGCCAGCAGCCAAGATCCAGGGTTCTCCTCTGGGGCCAACGTCCTGACTTTC.

This clonotype has only a few counts. The V and J genes are TRBV5-1 and TRBJ2-2; weak D call: TRBD2 (6 bases). Germline V gene data show CDR1 as SGHRS and CDR2 as YFSETQ. The germline V and J ends were trimmed by 2 bases and 3 bases, with 14 bases remaining between them. The CDR3 runs 16 residues. The CDR3 region is CASSFLVREDTGELFF. The CDR3 DNA sequence: TGCGCCAGCAGCTTTTTAGTGAGGGAGGACACCGGGGAGCTGTTTTTT.

V gene TRBV6-2 or TRBV6-3 combines with J gene TRBJ2-5; 11 nucleotides agree with TRBD2. Germline-derived CDR1 and CDR2 are MNHEY and SVGEGT. This CDR3 region has 14 residues. Trimming cost V 7 bases and J 2 bases; bases outside gene matches: 3. CDR3 DNA sequence: TGTGCCAGCAATCGACTAGCGGGACAAGAGACCCAGTACTTC. Amino acids: CASNRLAGQETQYF.

This clonotype has just a few counts. The chain recombines TRBV18 with TRBJ1-1; no clear D. Germline V gene sequence: CDR1 KGHSH, CDR2 LQKENI. V was clipped by 1 base and J by 3 bases, with 6 bases between them. CDR3 length: 13 amino acids. CDR3 region: CASSPRADTEAFF. CDR3 coding DNA: TGTGCCAGCTCACCACGGGCAGACACTGAAGCTTTCTTT.

There are many counts of this clonotype. This rearrangement joins TRBV11-2 to TRBJ2-3, with TRBD2 matching over 10 bases. Trimming took 7 bases from V and 6 from J; bases not matched to a gene: 13. This CDR3 region has 16 residues. Germline CDR1 SGHAT, CDR2 FQNNGV. The CDR3 bases are TGTGCCAGCAACTTGGTCGGGACTAGCGTTGCGGATACGCAGTATTTT. As protein: CASNLVGTSVADTQYF.

This clonotype was found a few times. V gene TRBV30 combines with J gene TRBJ1-3; D may be TRBD1 (6 bases). Looked up from germline, CDR1 is GTSNPN and CDR2 is SVGIG (reference sequence). Trimming stripped 4 bases from V and 0 bases from J, with 10 bases between. This CDR3 region has 14 residues. The CDR3 spells CAWTGDVSGNTIYF. DNA of the CDR3: TGTGCCTGGACAGGGGACGTCTCTGGAAACACCATATATTTT.

As DNA, the CDR3 is TGCGCCAGCAGTGAGTTGTGGGGGCAGGATAACTATGGCTACACCTTC. This encodes CASSELWGQDNYGYTF. This chain uses TRBV10-2 with TRBJ1-2; D is perhaps TRBD1 (6 bases). The CDR3 has 16 amino acids. CDR1 is WSHSY, CDR2 SAAADI, per germline. V was shortened by 1 base and J by 1 base, with 13 bases between the two germline ends.

This clonotype was seen more than once but under ten times. The CDR3: CSAVPTDGTSGRAWGETQYF. The CDR3 DNA reads as TGCAGTGCTGTCCCTACGGACGGGACTAGCGGGAGGGCCTGGGGAGAGACCCAGTACTTC. This chain connects TRBV20-1 to TRBJ2-5; 16 bases fit TRBD2. The J segment lost 4 bases and the V segment lost 5 bases, leaving 19 bases of the junction unmatched. Germline V lookup: CDR1 DFQATT, CDR2 SNEGSKA (reference sequence). The CDR3 totals 20 residues.

The chain has TRBV28 and TRBJ2-7; D gene ambiguous. The CDR3 length is 10 residues. Germline loops: CDR1 MDHEN, CDR2 SYDVKM. The CDR3 coding sequence is TGTGCAGTCGGCTCCTACGAGCAGTACTTC. The encoded protein is CAVGSYEQYF.

This chain links TRBV2 with TRBJ2-7; D remains ambiguous. Germline CDR1 and CDR2: SNHLY and FYNNEI. Trimming shortened V by 0 bases and J by 0 bases, and 9 bases separated the two germline ends. This CDR3 has 15 residues. The CDR3 DNA reads TGTGCCAGCAGTGAAGCCGGAGACGGCTCCTACGAGCAGTACTTC. Protein product: CASSEAGDGSYEQYF.

This clonotype has only a few counts. CDR3 in DNA: TGTGCCAGCAGACTAGCGGAGTACAATGAGCAGTTCTTC. This sequence encodes CASRLAEYNEQFF. J is TRBJ2-1 and V is TRBV6-1; 8 bases map to TRBD2. Germline V gene sequence: CDR1 MNHNS, CDR2 SASEGT. V lost 6 bases and J lost 4; bases outside the gene matches: 2. This CDR3 is 13 amino acids long.

The V and J genes are TRBV28 and TRBJ2-5; no clear D gene. V shed 3 bases and J shed 0 bases, with 5 bases lying between them. Germline V gene sequence: CDR1 MDHEN, CDR2 SYDVKM. The CDR3 consists of 13 residues. CDR3 in DNA: TGTGCCAGCAGTTTCTTCAACCAAGAGACCCAGTACTTC. Translation: CASSFFNQETQYF. The full variable domain, its missing parts supplied by reference TRBV28 and TRBJ2-5, is DVKVTQSSRYLVKRTGEKVFLECVQDMDHENMFWYRQDPGLGLRLIYFSYDVKMKEKGDIPEGYSVSREKKERFSLILESASTNQTSMYLCASSFFNQETQYFGPGTRLLVL.

This clonotype was counted at least ten times. The J gene is TRBJ2-1, the V gene TRBV15; no clear D. In germline, CDR1 is LNHNV, CDR2 YYDKDF (reference sequence). Trimming stripped 3 bases from V and 0 bases from J, with 9 bases between. The CDR3 is 15 amino acids. In DNA, the CDR3 is TGTGCCACCAGCAGTGGGTCCATCTCCTACAATGAGCAGTTCTTC. Translated, it gives CATSSGSISYNEQFF.